This T cell receptor beta chain was documented in a study of post-analysis software for immune sequencing data. Findings and limits, study-wide: A few TRBV segments occurring more often in patients than controls included TRBV5-6, TRBV5-1 and TRBV20-1.

cDNA libraries of TCR beta carried unique molecular identifiers. Via MiXCR, TCRdb re-called the PCR reads, giving one row per CDR3 protein. The sample carries approximately 690,000 distinct CDR3 sequences, 55% to 70% recorded once. With respect to this clonotype: Its antigen is not known.

V lost 6 bases, J lost 7 bases, and 12 bases stayed unmatched. There are 15 residues in the CDR3. Sequencing was done on a sample of blood. This clonotype was sampled from a girl aged 2-9 years with multiple sclerosis. The chain joins TRBV12-3 or TRBV12-4 to TRBJ1-1, with 9 bases fitting TRBD1. The CDR3 protein is CASREASGTGFEAFF. DNA of the CDR3: TGTGCCAGCAGGGAGGCGTCCGGGACAGGGTTTGAAGCTTTCTTT.